This T cell receptor (beta chain) comes out of a study of cytomegalovirus exposure and HLA in healthy donors. Assay: immunoSEQ multiplex PCR; the TCRdb copy retains only in-frame clones and omits some. Of about 130,000 clones in the sample, 85% to 95% were seen once. Losses at the gene ends were 5 bases for V and 4 bases for J; bases not matched to a gene: 1. Germline loops: CDR1 MNHEY, CDR2 SVGAGI. The CDR3 has 12 residues. Sequencing was carried out using PBMCs. This TCR came from a woman between 18 and 29 years old in good health and CMV-seronegative. V and J are TRBV6-5 and TRBJ1-1, with 7 bases matching TRBD1. CDR3 sequence: CASSDRVTEAFF. The CDR3 DNA sequence: TGTGCCAGCAGTGACAGGGTCACTGAAGCTTTCTTT.